The 22 T cell receptor beta chains given below trace back to one sample, sequenced in a study of T cells in women clearing cervical HPV infection. Profiled with immunoSEQ multiplex PCR; TCRdb holds only in-frame clones, not every one. The sample's table shows over 10,000 clones. The sequenced sample was blood buffy coat. The receptor set was obtained from a woman aged 18 to 75 with a cervical HPV16 infection that either progressed to CIN3+ or cleared (not recorded which).

About this clone itself: Read sequence stops 3 residues before the CDR3 end, and the germline J gene provides the missing end. The chain combines TRBV24-1 with TRBJ1-5; D perhaps matches TRBD1 (6 bases). The germline CDR1 and CDR2 sequences are KGHDR and SFDVKD. The CDR3 sequence is 16 residues long. V shed 3 bases and J shed 9 bases, with 20 bases lying between them. Partial CDR3 DNA: TGTGCCACCAGTGATCCGGAACAGGGTCCCATGGGGCCC. Translation gives CATSDPEQGPMGP. The whole CDR3 region reads CATSDPEQGPMGPQHF.

Details on this clone: The DNA ends 3 residues before the CDR3 does, and the rest of the CDR3 is filled in from the germline J gene. J is TRBJ2-1 and V is TRBV5-1; D unclear. The CDR3 contains 14 residues. Germline-derived CDR1 and CDR2 are SGHRS and YFSETQ. Trimming took off 0 bases at V and 5 bases at J, with 9 bases between the two ends. CDR3 protein: CASSLEEGHNEQFF. CDR3 DNA (partial): TGCGCCAGCAGCTTGGAAGAAGGGCACAATGAG.

On this clone: The read finishes 3 residues shy of the CDR3 end, and the germline J gene is used to complete it. The gene calls are TRBV14 and TRBJ1-1; TRBD1 matches 7 bases. Per the germline V gene, CDR1 is SGHDN and CDR2 is FVKESK. The CDR3 is made up of 16 amino acids. V dropped 5 bases and J dropped 1; count of bases not matched to a gene: 10. The CDR3 DNA, read in part, is TGTGCCAGCAGCTCCCGACAGGGAGGATGGAACACTGAA. This codes for CASSSRQGGWNTE. The full CDR3 protein reads CASSSRQGGWNTEAFF.

As to this clone: The read terminates 3 residues ahead of where the CDR3 ends, so the germline J gene completes it. The V gene is TRBV5-5, the J gene TRBJ1-1, with D possibly matching TRBD1 (5 bases). The CDR3 consists of 15 residues. Germline V gene data show CDR1 as SGHKS and CDR2 as YYEKEE (reference sequence). The ends were cut back, 5 bases at V and 1 base at J, with 15 bases in the middle. The sequenced part of the CDR3 DNA is TGTGCCAGCAGGTCGCCAGGGTGGGGGAACACTGAA. Protein: CASRSPGWGNTE. The CDR3 in full is CASRSPGWGNTEAFF.

Concerning this clone itself: The read terminates 3 residues before the CDR3 end, so the remaining end is supplied by the germline J gene. The genes are TRBV12-3 or TRBV12-4 and TRBJ2-3; 7 positions match TRBD2. This CDR3 contains 14 residues. J lost 5 bases, V lost 7 bases, and 9 bases had no gene match. The CDR3 reads CASMGRTGGDTQYF. CDR3 bases read: TGTGCCAGCATGGGTCGGACGGGGGGAGATACG.

Frequency places this clone as medium-sized (0.01 to 0.1%). Here the CDR3 reads CSVDSSGNTEAFF. The sequenced CDR3 bases are TGCAGCGTTGACTCGTCAGGAAACACTGAA. The V and J genes are TRBV29-1 and TRBJ1-1; D call uncertain. Read data end 3 residues before the CDR3 end; the end is taken from the germline J gene. There are 13 residues in the CDR3. Germline CDR1 is SQVTM and CDR2 is ANQGSEA. Trimming shortened V by 3 bases and J by 2 bases, and 10 bases separated the two germline ends.

Of note for this clone: The read stops 3 residues short of the end of the CDR3; the missing end is completed from the germline J gene. The chain carries TRBV12-3 or TRBV12-4 and TRBJ2-1, with 10 bases identical to TRBD2. After removal of 3 bases from V and 7 bases from J, the junction contained 9 bases not matched to a gene. CDR3 length equals 16 residues. This chain's CDR3 is CASSFFLAGARNEQFF. CDR3 DNA, as far as it was read: TGTGCCAGCAGTTTCTTCCTAGCGGGGGCCAGGAATGAG.

Concerning this clone itself: The sequenced fragment ends 3 residues before the CDR3 boundary, so the rest is inferred from the germline J gene. The rearrangement links TRBV4-1 to TRBJ2-3, with TRBD1 matching over 7 bases. Germline V CDR1 and CDR2: MGHRA, YSYEKL. J gave up 2 bases and V 3 bases, and 11 bases lay outside the gene matches. The CDR3 sequence is 17 residues long. Here the CDR3 reads CASSHGPTGRNTDTQYF. The part of the CDR3 DNA that was read is TGCGCCAGCAGCCATGGTCCGACAGGGAGAAACACAGATACG.

Regarding this clone: The CDR3 extends 3 residues past the end of the read, so its final part is completed from the germline J gene. The gene calls are TRBV19 and TRBJ1-5, with 10 bases fitting TRBD1. V trimming: 4 bases; J trimming: 7 bases; junction bases outside the gene matches: 13. Germline-derived CDR1 and CDR2 are LNHDA and SQIVND (reference sequence). The CDR3 covers 17 residues. CDR3 DNA, as far as it was read: TGTGCCAGTAGTAATTTAGGGGGACAGGGGACGCGACAGCCC. Amino acid sequence: CASSNLGGQGTRQP. From start to end, the CDR3 is CASSNLGGQGTRQPQHF.

The DNA read from the CDR3 is TGCAGTGCTAGAGGGGGGGACACTGAA. Translation: CSARGGDTE. The full-length CDR3 reads as CSARGGDTEAFF. The chain employs TRBV20-1 and TRBJ1-1, with a weak D call TRBD1 (5 bases). The sequence runs out 3 residues before the end of the CDR3; the remainder is reconstructed from the germline J gene. With 1 base removed from V and 3 bases from J, the gap between germline ends came to 6 bases. The CDR3 has 12 residues. The germline V gene encodes CDR1 DFQATT and CDR2 SNEGSKA (reference sequence).

A word on this clone: Read data end 3 residues before the CDR3 end; the end is taken from the germline J gene. V usage is TRBV29-1 and J usage is TRBJ1-3; weak D call: TRBD1 (6 bases). The V end lost 7 bases, the J end lost 7 bases, and 14 bases lay between the germline ends. CDR3 length equals 12 residues. The germline CDR1 and CDR2 sequences are SQVTM and ANQGSEA. The CDR3 DNA, read in part, is TGCAGCGCTTCCTTTACAGGGAACACC. It specifies CSASFTGNT. The full CDR3 protein is CSASFTGNTIYF.

About this clone: The read ends 3 residues early relative to the CDR3; the germline J gene fills the gap. V is TRBV20-1 and J is TRBJ1-2, with TRBD1 as a possible D gene (5 bases). Germline V gene lookup returns CDR1 DFQATT and CDR2 SNEGSKA (reference sequence). The CDR3 length is 15 residues. The V and J ends lost 2 bases and 3 bases respectively, with 16 bases between them. CDR3 region: CSARKGRDSYYGYTF. The DNA read from the CDR3 is TGCAGTGCTAGAAAGGGGCGCGATTCATACTATGGC.

Points on this clone: The missing CDR3 end, 3 residues past where the read stops, is filled in from the germline J gene. V and J are TRBV5-1 and TRBJ2-5; possible D gene TRBD2, 6 bases. Germline V CDR1 and CDR2: SGHRS, YFSETQ. This CDR3 is built from 15 residues. V was shortened by 4 bases and J by 0 bases, with 13 bases between the two germline ends. The DNA read from the CDR3 is TGCGCCAGCAGCCCCCCCGGAGGGGACCAAGAGACC. Translation gives CASSPPGGDQET. The CDR3, in full, reads CASSPPGGDQETQYF. The entire variable domain, with the rest obtained from reference TRBV5-1 and TRBJ2-5, is as follows: KAGVTQTPRYLIKTRGQQVTLSCSPISGHRSVSWYQQTPGQGLQFLFEYFSETQRNKGNFPGRFSGRQFSNSRSEMNVSTLELGDSALYLCASSPPGGDQETQYFGPGTRLLVL.

CDR3 in amino acids: CASKYLAGPEGTQYF. The covered CDR3 bases are TGTGCCAGCAAATACTTAGCGGGGCCCGAAGGGACC. The genes are TRBV11-2 and TRBJ2-5; 8 bases are a match to TRBD2. The DNA ends 3 residues before the CDR3 does, and the rest of the CDR3 is filled in from the germline J gene. This CDR3 comprises 15 residues. V dropped 7 bases and J dropped 7; count of bases not matched to a gene: 14. In germline, CDR1 is SGHAT, CDR2 FQNNGV.

About this clone: The observed sequence ends 3 residues before the CDR3 terminus, with the missing tail filled in from the germline J gene. The J gene is TRBJ2-5, the V gene TRBV10-2; TRBD2 matches at 7 bases. The V and J ends lost 0 bases and 5 bases, in that order; junction bases with no gene match: 6. Germline assignment: CDR1 WSHSY and CDR2 SAAADI. This CDR3 spans 15 amino acids. The CDR3 bases that were read are TGCGCCAGCAGTGAGTCCGGGGGGTGGCAGGAGACC. Protein: CASSESGGWQET. The whole CDR3 is CASSESGGWQETQYF.

As for this clone: The sequence runs out 3 residues before the end of the CDR3; the remainder is reconstructed from the germline J gene. This chain links TRBV20-1 with TRBJ2-1; D possibly corresponds to TRBD2 (5 bases). V dropped 3 bases and J dropped 4 bases, with 16 bases sitting between them. Germline-derived CDR1 and CDR2 are DFQATT and SNEGSKA (reference sequence). The CDR3 sequence is 15 residues long. CDR3 DNA (partial): TGCAGTGCTAGTCACGGGGTAGAGAATTACAATGAG. This gives the protein CSASHGVENYNE. The whole CDR3 region reads CSASHGVENYNEQFF.

Details on this clone: The sequenced fragment ends 3 residues before the CDR3 boundary, so the rest is inferred from the germline J gene. The genes are TRBV28 and TRBJ1-2; TRBD1 might be the D (6 bases). Germline assignment: CDR1 MDHEN and CDR2 SYDVKM. CDR3 length: 14 amino acids. The part of the CDR3 DNA that was read is TGTGCCAGCAGTGACAGACAGGTATTCGAGGGC. It encodes CASSDRQVFEG. The whole CDR3 reads CASSDRQVFEGYTF.

Details on this clone: The read comes to an end 3 residues before the CDR3 does, leaving the germline J gene to fill in the end. The genes are TRBV6-1 and TRBJ1-5; 9 nucleotides match TRBD1. Germline-derived CDR1 and CDR2 are MNHNS and SASEGT. This CDR3 has 14 amino acids. Germline trimming cut 4 bases from V and 7 bases from J; bases unmatched to any gene: 5. CDR3 bases read: TGTGCCAGCAGTGTCCGGGACAGGGAACAGCCC. As protein: CASSVRDREQP. The full CDR3 is CASSVRDREQPQHF.

For this clone: The read ends 3 residues before the CDR3 terminus; that terminus is restored from the germline J gene. V usage is TRBV6-1 and J usage is TRBJ1-1, with 7 bases lining up with TRBD1. The CDR3 contains 15 residues. In germline, CDR1 is MNHNS, CDR2 SASEGT. After removal of 4 bases from V and 5 bases from J, the junction contained 10 bases not matched to a gene. The CDR3 DNA, read in part, is TGTGCCAGCAGTGGAGGATCCAGGGGGAGAACTGAA. Translating gives CASSGGSRGRTE. The whole CDR3 reads CASSGGSRGRTEAFF.

To note about this clone: The read is 3 residues too short to cover the CDR3 end, so that end is filled in from the germline J gene. The chain carries TRBV5-1 and TRBJ2-2; D perhaps matches TRBD2 (5 bases). Per germline, CDR1 SGHRS and CDR2 YFSETQ. CDR3 size: 14 residues. Deletions cut 0 bases from V and 6 bases from J, with 9 bases between. CDR3 DNA (partial): TGCGCCAGCAGCTTGGCGGGGTCGCCCGGGGAG. This encodes CASSLAGSPGE. The whole CDR3 protein reads CASSLAGSPGELFF.

Notes on this clone: The sequenced fragment ends 3 residues before the CDR3 boundary, so the rest is inferred from the germline J gene. The chain uses TRBV10-2 and TRBJ1-4; TRBD1 aligns across 8 bases. V lost 6 bases to trimming and J lost 4 bases; unmatched junction nucleotides: 7. The CDR3 contains 15 residues. The germline V gene has CDR1 WSHSY and CDR2 SAAADI. CDR3 loop: CASSGGQGNNEKLFF. The sequenced part of the CDR3 DNA is TGCGCCAGCAGCGGCGGACAGGGCAATAATGAAAAA.

A remark on this clone: The read comes to an end 3 residues before the CDR3 does, leaving the germline J gene to fill in the end. The chain combines TRBV18 with TRBJ1-3; TRBD1 matches at 7 bases. This CDR3 is 14 amino acids long. After removal of 4 bases from V and 0 bases from J, the junction contained 0 bases not matched to a gene. The germline V gene has CDR1 KGHSH and CDR2 LQKENI. The sequenced part of the CDR3 DNA is TGTGCCAGCTCACGGGACAGCTCTGGAAACACC. Amino acids: CASSRDSSGNT. The CDR3 as a whole reads CASSRDSSGNTIYF.